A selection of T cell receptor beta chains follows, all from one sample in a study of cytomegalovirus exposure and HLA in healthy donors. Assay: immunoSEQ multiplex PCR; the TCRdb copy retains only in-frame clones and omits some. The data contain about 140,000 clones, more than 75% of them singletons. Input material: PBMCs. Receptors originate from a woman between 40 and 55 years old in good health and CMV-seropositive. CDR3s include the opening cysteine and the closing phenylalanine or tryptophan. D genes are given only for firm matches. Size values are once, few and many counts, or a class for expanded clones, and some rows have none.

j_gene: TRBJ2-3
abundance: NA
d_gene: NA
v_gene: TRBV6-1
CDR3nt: TGTGCCAGCAGTGTAGTAGGAGGAAGCACAGATACGCAGTATTTT
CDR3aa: CASSVVGGSTDTQYF

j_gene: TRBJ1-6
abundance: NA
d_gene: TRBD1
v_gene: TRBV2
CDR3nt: TGTGCCAGCGGCAACACAGGGGTCACAACCCTCCACTTT
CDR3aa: CASGNTGVTTLHF

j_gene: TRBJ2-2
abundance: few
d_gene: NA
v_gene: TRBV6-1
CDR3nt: TGTGCCAGCAGTGAATGGGGAGGAGCGGCCACCGGGGAGCTGTTTTTT
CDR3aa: CASSEWGGAATGELFF

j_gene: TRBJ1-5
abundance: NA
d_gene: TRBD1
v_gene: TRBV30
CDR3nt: TGTGCCTGGACCCTCGGACAGGGACAGCCCCAGCATTTT
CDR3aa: CAWTLGQGQPQHF

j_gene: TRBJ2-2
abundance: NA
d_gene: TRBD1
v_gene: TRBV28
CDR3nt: TGTGCCAGCACCTTAACGCAGGGGGCGGGCGGGGAGCTGTTTTTT
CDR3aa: CASTLTQGAGGELFF

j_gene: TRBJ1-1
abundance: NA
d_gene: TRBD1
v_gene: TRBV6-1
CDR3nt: TGTGCCAGCAGTACAGGGGGCCCTCGAGCTTTCTTT
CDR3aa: CASSTGGPRAFF

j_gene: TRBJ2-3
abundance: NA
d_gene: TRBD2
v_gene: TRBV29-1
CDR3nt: TGCAGCGTTCCCCCGACTAGCGGGATGTATGATACGCAGTATTTT
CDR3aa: CSVPPTSGMYDTQYF

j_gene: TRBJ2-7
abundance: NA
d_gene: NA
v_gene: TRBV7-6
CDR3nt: TGTGCCAGCAGCTTAGATTTCGCGGCGGGCTACGAGCAGTACTTC
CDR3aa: CASSLDFAAGYEQYF

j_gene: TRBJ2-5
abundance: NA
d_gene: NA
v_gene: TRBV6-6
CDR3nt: TGTGCCAGCAGTTCAGGGGGGACCCAAGAGACCCAGTACTTC
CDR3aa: CASSSGGTQETQYF

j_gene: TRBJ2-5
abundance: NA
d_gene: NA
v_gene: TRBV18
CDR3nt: TGTGCCAGCTCACCCCCTCATGAACAGGGCCAAGAGACCCAGTACTTC
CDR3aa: CASSPPHEQGQETQYF

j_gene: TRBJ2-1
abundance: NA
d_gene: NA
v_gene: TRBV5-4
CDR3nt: TGTGCCAGCAGCTTGGACTCCCGTTCCAATGAGCAGTTCTTC
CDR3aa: CASSLDSRSNEQFF

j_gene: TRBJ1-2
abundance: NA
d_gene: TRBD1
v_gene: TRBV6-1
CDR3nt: TGTGCCAGCAGCGGACCGGGACAGGGGAACTATGGCTACACCTTC
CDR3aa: CASSGPGQGNYGYTF

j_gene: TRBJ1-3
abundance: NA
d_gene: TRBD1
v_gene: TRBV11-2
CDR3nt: TGTGCCAGCAGCTTAGCCCCACCTTCGACAGGGGTCGGAAACACCATATATTTT
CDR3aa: CASSLAPPSTGVGNTIYF

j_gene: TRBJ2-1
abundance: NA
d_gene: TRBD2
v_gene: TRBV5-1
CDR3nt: TGCGCCAGCAATCCTTTAGCGGGCCACAATGAGCAGTTCTTC
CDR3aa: CASNPLAGHNEQFF

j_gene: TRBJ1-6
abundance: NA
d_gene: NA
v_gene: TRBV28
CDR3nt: TGTGCCAGCAGTTTTCAGGGTAACTTAAATTCACCCCTCCACTTT
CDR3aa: CASSFQGNLNSPLHF

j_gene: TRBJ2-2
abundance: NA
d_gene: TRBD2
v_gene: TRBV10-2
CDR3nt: TGCGCCAGCAGTGGCCGGACAGGAGTCTCTAGCGGGAGGGCAAACACCGGGGAGCTGTTTTTT
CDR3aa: CASSGRTGVSSGRANTGELFF

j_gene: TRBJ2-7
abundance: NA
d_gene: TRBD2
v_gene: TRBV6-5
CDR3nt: TGTGCCTGCTCTCGGACTAGCGGCTACGAGCAGTACTTC
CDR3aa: CACSRTSGYEQYF

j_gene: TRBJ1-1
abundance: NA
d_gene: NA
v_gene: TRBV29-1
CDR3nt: TGCAGCGGGGGACAGAACACTGAAGCTTTCTTT
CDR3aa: CSGGQNTEAFF

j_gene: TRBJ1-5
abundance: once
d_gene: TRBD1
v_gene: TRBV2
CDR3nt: TGTGCCAGCAGCGGGACAGGGGCATCCAATCAGCCCCAGCATTTT
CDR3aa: CASSGTGASNQPQHF

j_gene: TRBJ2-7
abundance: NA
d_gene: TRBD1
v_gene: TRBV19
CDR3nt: TGTGCCAGTAGTATCTCCGGGACAGGGGCCTACGAGCAGTACTTC
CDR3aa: CASSISGTGAYEQYF

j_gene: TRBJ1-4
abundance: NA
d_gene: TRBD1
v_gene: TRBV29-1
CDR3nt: TGCAGCGTTTCACGAGGGGGCGAGGAAAAACTGTTTTTT
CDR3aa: CSVSRGGEEKLFF

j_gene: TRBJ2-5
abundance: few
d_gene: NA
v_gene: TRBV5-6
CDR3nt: TGTGCCAGCAGCTTGGAACAGTACTTCCAAGAGACCCAGTACTTC
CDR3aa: CASSLEQYFQETQYF

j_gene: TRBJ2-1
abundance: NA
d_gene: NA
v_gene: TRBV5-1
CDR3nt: TGCGCCAGCAGCTTGGGGGTTTTTGGGGGCACTGAGCAGTTCTTC
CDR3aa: CASSLGVFGGTEQFF

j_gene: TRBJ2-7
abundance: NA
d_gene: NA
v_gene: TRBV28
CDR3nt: TGTGCCAGCAGTGCCCCCCGGGGTATTAAGGACGAGCAGTACTTC
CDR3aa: CASSAPRGIKDEQYF

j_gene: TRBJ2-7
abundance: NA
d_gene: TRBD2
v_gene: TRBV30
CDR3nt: TGTGCCTGGAGGGTTCGCGGGAGCTACGAGCAGTACTTC
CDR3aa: CAWRVRGSYEQYF

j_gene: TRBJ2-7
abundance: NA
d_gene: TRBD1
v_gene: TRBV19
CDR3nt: TGTGCCAGTAGTAGGGACAGGGAGTACGAGCAGTACTTC
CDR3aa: CASSRDREYEQYF

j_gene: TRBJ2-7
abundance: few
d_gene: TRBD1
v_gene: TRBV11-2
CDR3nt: TGTGCCAGCAGTCCTCCGGGACAGGGGTGGCAGTACTTC
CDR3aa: CASSPPGQGWQYF

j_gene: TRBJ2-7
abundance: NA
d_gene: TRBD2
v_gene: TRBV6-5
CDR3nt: TGTGCCAGCAGTACCGGCCAAGCGGGGGGCTACGAGCAGTACTTC
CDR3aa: CASSTGQAGGYEQYF